The 11 T cell receptor beta chains below were found in one sample sequenced in a study of long-term antiretroviral therapy in people with HIV. Survey level was the resolution at which the v3.0 immunoSEQ assay ran. Method: immunoSEQ multiplex PCR; TCRdb's copy keeps in-frame clones and lacks some. Counted here are tens of thousands of clones, roughly 84% occurring once; the ten biggest clones make up about 4.8%. Sequencing was performed on unsorted PBMCs, taken about 2.7 years before starting antiretroviral therapy. All receptors come from a woman aged 25 to 39 with HIV.

This clone came up once. V is TRBV15 and J is TRBJ2-5; D uncertain. Trimming removed 0 bases from V and 5 bases from J, with 13 bases in between. The CDR3 consists of 15 residues. In germline, CDR1 is LNHNV, CDR2 YYDKDF (reference sequence). As DNA, the CDR3 is TGTGCCACCAGCAGAGAGGTAGGGTGGATCGAGACCCAGTACTTC. Its protein product is CATSREVGWIETQYF. The full variable domain, completed using reference TRBV15 and TRBJ2-5, is DAMVIQNPRYQVTQFGKPVTLSCSQTLNHNVMYWYQQKSSQAPKLLFHYYDKDFNNEADTPDNFQSRRPNTSFCFLDIRSPGLGDTAMYLCATSREVGWIETQYFGPGTRLLVL.

V usage is TRBV27 and J usage is TRBJ2-1, with D possibly being TRBD1 (5 bases). The CDR3 has 16 amino acids. Trimming pared 2 bases from V and 2 bases from J, leaving 13 bases between. CDR1 and CDR2 from the germline V gene are MNHEY and SMNVEV (reference sequence). CDR3 in amino acids: CASSLRSVGAYNEQFF. The CDR3 DNA reads as TGTGCCAGCAGTTTACGATCCGTAGGGGCCTACAATGAGCAGTTCTTC.

The V and J genes are TRBV6-6 and TRBJ1-1, with D unresolved. This CDR3 is built from 13 residues. CDR1 MNHNY and CDR2 SVGAGI come from the germline V gene (reference sequence). Between the trimmed V and J ends, which lost 2 bases and 1 base, there was a span of 5 bases. Written as DNA, the CDR3 is TGTGCCAGCAGTTACACAACGAACACTGAAGCTTTCTTT. Its protein is CASSYTTNTEAFF.

J is TRBJ1-1 and V is TRBV6-1; D perhaps matches TRBD1 (6 bases). The CDR3 consists of 12 residues. Trimming stripped 6 bases from V and 5 bases from J, with 10 bases between. Germline V lookup: CDR1 MNHNS, CDR2 SASEGT. The CDR3 bases are TGTGCCAGCAGGACTCAGGGGACTGAAGCTTTCTTT. Translation gives CASRTQGTEAFF.

This sequence joins TRBV10-3 and TRBJ2-7; perhaps D is TRBD1 or TRBD2 (5 bases each). Trimming removed 6 bases at V and 9 bases at J, with 15 bases between. The CDR3 length is 12 residues. CDR1 and CDR2 from the germline V gene are ENHRY and SYGVKD. CDR3 protein: CAISPEVGTQYF. As DNA, the CDR3 is TGTGCCATCAGCCCCGAGGTGGGGACGCAGTACTTC.

The chain carries TRBV30 and TRBJ1-1, with TRBD1 as a possible D gene (5 bases). V dropped 5 bases and J dropped 6 bases, with 13 bases sitting between them. Germline V gene sequence: CDR1 GTSNPN, CDR2 SVGIG (reference sequence). The length of the CDR3 is 12 residues. The chain's CDR3 is CAWGRGIAEAFF. The DNA of the CDR3 is TGTGCCTGGGGACGGGGGATCGCTGAAGCTTTCTTT.

The V and J genes are TRBV18 and TRBJ2-5; D unresolved. The germline V gene has CDR1 KGHSH and CDR2 LQKENI. V was trimmed by 0 bases and J by 5 bases, leaving 7 bases between them. The CDR3 consists of 13 residues. CDR3 protein: CASSPPIGETQYF. CDR3 sequence (DNA): TGTGCCAGCTCACCACCGATAGGGGAGACCCAGTACTTC. The whole variable domain, filled in from reference TRBV18 and TRBJ2-5, reads NAGVMQNPRHLVRRRGQEARLRCSPMKGHSHVYWYRQLPEEGLKFMVYLQKENIIDESGMPKERFSAEFPKEGPSILRIQQVVRGDSAAYFCASSPPIGETQYFGPGTRLLVL.

The CDR3 loop reads CASSAGTASGNYGYTF. In DNA form, the CDR3 reads TGCGCCAGCAGCGCTGGGACAGCTAGTGGTAACTATGGCTACACCTTC. The chain employs TRBV5-1 and TRBJ1-2; 7 nucleotides match TRBD1. Germline values: CDR1 SGHRS, CDR2 YFSETQ. J lost 1 base, V lost 4 bases, and 10 bases had no gene match. CDR3 size: 16 residues.

The chain links TRBV5-4 to TRBJ2-3, with 9 bases aligning to TRBD2. CDR1 and CDR2 from the germline V gene are SGHNT and YYREEE (reference sequence). V shed 2 bases, J shed 4 bases, and the junction held 2 bases outside the gene matches. The CDR3 spans 14 residues. The CDR3 region is CASSFGGGADTQYF. DNA for the CDR3: TGTGCCAGCAGCTTTGGCGGGGGGGCAGATACGCAGTATTTT.

The V and J genes are TRBV7-8 and TRBJ1-3, with D possibly TRBD1 on 6 matching bases. The CDR3 has 15 amino acids. Trimming left V 5 bases short and J 3 bases short, with 14 bases between. The germline V gene has CDR1 SGHVS and CDR2 FQNEAQ. The CDR3 bases are TGTGCCAGCAGCCCGGCGAGGGGGGATGGAAACACCATATATTTT. Its protein is CASSPARGDGNTIYF. The full variable domain, its missing parts supplied by reference TRBV7-8 and TRBJ1-3, is GAGVSQSPRYKVAKRGQDVALRCDPISGHVSLFWYQQALGQGPEFLTYFQNEAQLDKSGLPSDRFFAERPEGSVSTLKIQRTQQEDSAVYLCASSPARGDGNTIYFGEGSWLTVV.

The chain combines TRBV7-9 with TRBJ2-1, with D tentatively TRBD1 (6 bases). Germline lookup yields CDR1 SEHNR and CDR2 FQNEAQ (reference sequence). CDR3 size: 11 residues. V was clipped by 6 bases and J by 10 bases, with 10 bases between them. The CDR3 DNA sequence: TGTGCCAGCAGTTCGGGACACGAGCAGTTCTTC. Translation gives CASSSGHEQFF.